The present T cell receptor (beta chain) was sequenced within a study of identical twins. Findings and limits, study-wide: The degree of excess twin sharing was weaker in beta out-of-frame sequences. Beta clonotypes that were abundant in cord blood contained fewer insertions, a pattern absent from memory repertoires.

Using its own MiXCR run on the 5' RACE reads, TCRdb lists one record per CDR3 protein. This sample has roughly 250,000 distinct CDR3 sequences, with approximately 6.8% found just once. This CDR3 has 15 amino acids. V was pared by 0 bases and J by 3 bases, with 10 bases between. CDR1 SGHRS and CDR2 YFSETQ come from the germline V gene. This clonotype came up a few times. Its antigen is as yet unknown. These data were also reused for a study on yellow fever vaccine responses in identical twins. That study reports: Twins' vaccine T cell response reportedly seemed partly convergent, partly personalized.

The rearrangement uses TRBV5-1 and TRBJ1-5; D not certain. The TCR sequence derives from a woman aged 18-29 years in good health. The sequenced sample was CD8+ T cells sorted from blood. Here the CDR3 reads CASSLDGDDNQPQHF. The CDR3 DNA sequence: TGCGCCAGCAGCTTGGACGGCGACGACAATCAGCCCCAGCATTTT.